This TCR beta chain comes out of a study of Ad26.COV2.S vaccination and SARS-CoV-2 variants. This CDR3 is 11 amino acids long. Germline V gene lookup returns CDR1 SQVTM and CDR2 ANQGSEA. Trimming cost V 7 bases and J 5 bases, with 11 bases left between them. Treatment described: roughly 20 received Ad26.COV2.S at low or high dose, single or two shots; a few received placebo; per-sample allocation not given. Sampling happened 63 days after the first vaccine or placebo injection. Spike of the Wuhan-strain SARS-CoV-2 was expressed by an Ad26 vector, which formed the vaccine. The protocol was immunoSEQ multiplex PCR, while the TCRdb copy is restricted to in-frame clones and leaves out a portion. Counted here are 440,000 or so clones, around 90% occurring once; the ten biggest clones make up around 4.5%.

This sample comprised peripheral blood, obtained in a trial of Ad26.COV2.S vaccine versus placebo. The chain joins TRBV29-1 to TRBJ1-2, with no clear D. The TCR originated in a person aged 18-60 years who received the Ad26.COV2.S COVID-19 vaccine or a placebo. The CDR3 region is CSGDSLYGYTF. CDR3 bases: TGCAGCGGAGACTCCCTATATGGCTACACCTTC.